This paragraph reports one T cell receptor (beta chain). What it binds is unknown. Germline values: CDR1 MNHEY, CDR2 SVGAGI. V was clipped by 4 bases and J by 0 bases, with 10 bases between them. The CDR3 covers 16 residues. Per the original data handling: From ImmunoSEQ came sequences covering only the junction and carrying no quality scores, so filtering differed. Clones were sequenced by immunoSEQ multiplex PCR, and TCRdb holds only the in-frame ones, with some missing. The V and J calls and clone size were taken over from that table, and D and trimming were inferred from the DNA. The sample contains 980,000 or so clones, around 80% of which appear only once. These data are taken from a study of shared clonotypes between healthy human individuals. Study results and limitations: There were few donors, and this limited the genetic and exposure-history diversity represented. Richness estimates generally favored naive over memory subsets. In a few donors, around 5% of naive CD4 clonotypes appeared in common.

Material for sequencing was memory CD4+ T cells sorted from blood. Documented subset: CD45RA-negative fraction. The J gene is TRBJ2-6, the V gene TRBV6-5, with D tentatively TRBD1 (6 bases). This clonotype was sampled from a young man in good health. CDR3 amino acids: CASSSDRLSGANVLTF. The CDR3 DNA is TGTGCCAGCAGTTCAGACAGGCTCTCTGGGGCCAACGTCCTGACTTTC.